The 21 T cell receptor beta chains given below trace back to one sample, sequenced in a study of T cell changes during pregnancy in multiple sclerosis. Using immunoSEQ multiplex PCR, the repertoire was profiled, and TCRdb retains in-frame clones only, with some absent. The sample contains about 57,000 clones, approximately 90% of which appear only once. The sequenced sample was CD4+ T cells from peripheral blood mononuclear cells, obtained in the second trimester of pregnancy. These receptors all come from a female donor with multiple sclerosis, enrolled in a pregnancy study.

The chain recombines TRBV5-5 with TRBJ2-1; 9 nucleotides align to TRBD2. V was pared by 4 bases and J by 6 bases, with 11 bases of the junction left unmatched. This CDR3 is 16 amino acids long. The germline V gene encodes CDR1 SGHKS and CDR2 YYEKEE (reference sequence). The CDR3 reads CASSVTFSGGGNEQFF. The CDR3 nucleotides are TGTGCCAGCAGCGTCACGTTTAGCGGGGGAGGCAATGAGCAGTTCTTC.

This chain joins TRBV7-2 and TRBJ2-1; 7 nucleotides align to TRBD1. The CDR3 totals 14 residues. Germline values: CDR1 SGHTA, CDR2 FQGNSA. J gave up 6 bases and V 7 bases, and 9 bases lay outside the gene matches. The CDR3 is CASTRQGWSNEQFF. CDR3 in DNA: TGTGCCAGCACCCGACAGGGATGGAGCAATGAGCAGTTCTTC.

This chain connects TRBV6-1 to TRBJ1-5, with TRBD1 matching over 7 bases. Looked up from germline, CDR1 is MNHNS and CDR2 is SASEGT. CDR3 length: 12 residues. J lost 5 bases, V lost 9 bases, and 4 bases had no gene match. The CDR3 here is CASSDRDQPQHF. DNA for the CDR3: TGTGCCAGTAGCGACAGGGATCAGCCCCAGCATTTT.

DNA of the CDR3: TGTGCCACCAGCAGAGGATACCAATACAGCCTGAACAATGAAAAACTGTTTTTT. Protein product: CATSRGYQYSLNNEKLFF. J is TRBJ1-4 and V is TRBV15; no clear D gene. In germline, CDR1 is LNHNV, CDR2 YYDKDF (reference sequence). This CDR3 has 18 residues. Trimming shortened V by 1 base and J by 5 bases, and 20 bases separated the two germline ends.

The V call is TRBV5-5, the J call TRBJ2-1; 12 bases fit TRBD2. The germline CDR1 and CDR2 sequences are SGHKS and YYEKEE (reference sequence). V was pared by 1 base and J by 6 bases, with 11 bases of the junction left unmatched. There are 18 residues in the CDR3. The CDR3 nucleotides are TGTGCCAGCAGCTTGCCCACCTTGCTAGCGGGAGGGCCCAATGAGCAGTTCTTC. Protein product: CASSLPTLLAGGPNEQFF.

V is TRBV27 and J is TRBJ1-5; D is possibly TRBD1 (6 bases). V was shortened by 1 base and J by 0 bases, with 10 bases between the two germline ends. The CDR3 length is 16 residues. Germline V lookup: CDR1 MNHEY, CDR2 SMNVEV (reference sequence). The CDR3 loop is CASSLYAGVSNQPQHF. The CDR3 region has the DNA TGTGCCAGCAGTTTATATGCAGGGGTTAGCAATCAGCCCCAGCATTTT.

The CDR3 coding sequence is TGTGCCAGCAGGCCGGGGACAGTAGGTAGAGTTACGCAGTATTTT. Translating it yields CASRPGTVGRVTQYF. The chain couples TRBV5-8 to TRBJ2-3; 7 bases fit TRBD1. CDR3 length: 15 amino acids. The V gene end was trimmed by 5 bases and the J gene end by 8 bases; junction bases not matched to a gene: 14. The germline V gene has CDR1 SGHTS and CDR2 YDEGEE.

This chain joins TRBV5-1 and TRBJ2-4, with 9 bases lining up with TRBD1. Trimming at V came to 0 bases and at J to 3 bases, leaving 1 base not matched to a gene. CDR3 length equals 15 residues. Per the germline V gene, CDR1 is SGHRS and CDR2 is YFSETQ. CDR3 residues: CASSLGGQGKNIQYF. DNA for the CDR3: TGCGCCAGCAGCTTGGGGGGACAGGGCAAAAACATTCAGTACTTC. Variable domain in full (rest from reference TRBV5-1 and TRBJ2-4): KAGVTQTPRYLIKTRGQQVTLSCSPISGHRSVSWYQQTPGQGLQFLFEYFSETQRNKGNFPGRFSGRQFSNSRSEMNVSTLELGDSALYLCASSLGGQGKNIQYFGAGTRLSVL.

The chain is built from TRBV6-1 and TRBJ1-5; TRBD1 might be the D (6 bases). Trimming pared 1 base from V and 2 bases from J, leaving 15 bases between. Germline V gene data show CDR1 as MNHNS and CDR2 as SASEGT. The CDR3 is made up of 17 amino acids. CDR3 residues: CASSEDTGLAGNQPQHF. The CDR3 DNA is TGTGCCAGCAGTGAAGATACAGGGCTAGCGGGCAATCAGCCCCAGCATTTT.

The CDR3: CASSPLRTNEQFF. CDR3 DNA: TGTGCCAGCTCACCACTTAGAACCAATGAGCAGTTCTTC. J is TRBJ2-1 and V is TRBV18; D is unresolved. Trimming pared 1 base from V and 6 bases from J, leaving 7 bases between. The CDR3 covers 13 residues. CDR1 and CDR2 from the germline V gene are KGHSH and LQKENI.

The CDR3 sequence: CASSIGGQGSYEQYF. CDR3 sequence (DNA): TGTGCCAGCAGCATTGGTGGACAGGGGTCCTACGAGCAGTACTTC. The rearrangement uses TRBV5-6 and TRBJ2-7, with 9 bases aligning to TRBD1. This CDR3 contains 15 residues. The germline V gene has CDR1 SGHDT and CDR2 YYEEEE. Trimming at V came to 4 bases and at J to 1 base, leaving 6 bases not matched to a gene.

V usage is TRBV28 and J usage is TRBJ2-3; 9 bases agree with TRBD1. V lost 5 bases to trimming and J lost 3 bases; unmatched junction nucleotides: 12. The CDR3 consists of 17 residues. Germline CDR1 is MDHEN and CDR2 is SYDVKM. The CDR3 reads CASSGHRGRGLTDTQYF. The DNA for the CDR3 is TGTGCCAGCAGTGGTCACAGGGGGCGCGGGTTGACAGATACGCAGTATTTT.

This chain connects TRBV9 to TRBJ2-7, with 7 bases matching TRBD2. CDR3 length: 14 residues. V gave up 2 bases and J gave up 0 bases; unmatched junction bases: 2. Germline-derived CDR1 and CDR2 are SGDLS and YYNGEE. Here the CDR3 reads CASSVKRDSYEQYF. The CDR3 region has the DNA TGTGCCAGCAGCGTCAAGCGGGACTCCTACGAGCAGTACTTC. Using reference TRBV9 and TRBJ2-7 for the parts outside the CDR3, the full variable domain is DSGVTQTPKHLITATGQRVTLRCSPRSGDLSVYWYQQSLDQGLQFLIQYYNGEERAKGNILERFSAQQFPDLHSELNLSSLELGDSALYFCASSVKRDSYEQYFGPGTRLTVT.

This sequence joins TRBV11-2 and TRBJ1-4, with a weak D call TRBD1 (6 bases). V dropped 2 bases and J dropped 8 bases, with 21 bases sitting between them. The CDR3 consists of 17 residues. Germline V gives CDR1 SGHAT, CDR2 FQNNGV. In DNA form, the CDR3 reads TGTGCCAGCAGCTTAAATGGGTGGGGACAAATCGGAGAAAAACTGTTTTTT. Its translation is CASSLNGWGQIGEKLFF.

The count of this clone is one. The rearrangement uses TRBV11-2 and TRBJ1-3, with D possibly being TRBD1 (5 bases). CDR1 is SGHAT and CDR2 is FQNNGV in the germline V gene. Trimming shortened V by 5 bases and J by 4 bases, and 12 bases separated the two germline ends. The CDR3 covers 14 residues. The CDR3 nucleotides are TGTGCCAGCAGCCTAGGGGCCCTGGGAAACACCATATATTTT. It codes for CASSLGALGNTIYF. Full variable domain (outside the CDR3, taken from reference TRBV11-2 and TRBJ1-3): EAGVAQSPRYKIIEKRQSVAFWCNPISGHATLYWYQQILGQGPKLLIQFQNNGVVDDSQLPKDRFSAERLKGVDSTLKIQPAKLEDSAVYLCASSLGALGNTIYFGEGSWLTVV.

The CDR3 reads CASSLVSGRVDEQFF. CDR3 DNA: TGTGCCAGCAGCTTAGTTAGCGGGAGGGTTGATGAGCAGTTCTTC. The chain links TRBV7-9 to TRBJ2-1, with 11 bases lining up with TRBD2. The germline CDR1 and CDR2 sequences are SEHNR and FQNEAQ (reference sequence). J lost 8 bases, V lost 1 base, and 4 bases had no gene match. The CDR3 totals 15 residues.

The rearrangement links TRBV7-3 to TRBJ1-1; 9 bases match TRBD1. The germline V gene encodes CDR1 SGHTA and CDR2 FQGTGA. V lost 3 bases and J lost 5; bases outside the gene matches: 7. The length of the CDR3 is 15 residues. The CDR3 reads CASSFLGQGKTEAFF. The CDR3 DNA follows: TGTGCCAGCAGCTTTCTTGGACAGGGGAAAACTGAAGCTTTCTTT.

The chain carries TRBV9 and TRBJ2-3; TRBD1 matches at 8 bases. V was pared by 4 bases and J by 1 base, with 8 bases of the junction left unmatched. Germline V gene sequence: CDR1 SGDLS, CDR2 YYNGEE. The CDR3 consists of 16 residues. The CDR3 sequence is CASSFLQGAGTDTQYF. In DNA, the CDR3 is TGTGCCAGCAGCTTCCTTCAGGGGGCGGGCACAGATACGCAGTATTTT.

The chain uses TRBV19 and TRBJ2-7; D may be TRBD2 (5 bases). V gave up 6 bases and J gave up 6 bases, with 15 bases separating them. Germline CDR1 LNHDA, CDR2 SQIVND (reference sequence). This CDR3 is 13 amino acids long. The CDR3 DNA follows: TGTGCCAGTAGCGACGTGGCGGGTAGCGAGCAGTACTTC. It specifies CASSDVAGSEQYF.

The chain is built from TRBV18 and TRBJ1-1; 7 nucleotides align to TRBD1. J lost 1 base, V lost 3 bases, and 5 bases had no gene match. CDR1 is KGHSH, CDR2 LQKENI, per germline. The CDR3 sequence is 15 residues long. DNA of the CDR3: TGTGCCAGCTCACCTCCGGGACAGCCGAACACTGAAGCTTTCTTT. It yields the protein CASSPPGQPNTEAFF.

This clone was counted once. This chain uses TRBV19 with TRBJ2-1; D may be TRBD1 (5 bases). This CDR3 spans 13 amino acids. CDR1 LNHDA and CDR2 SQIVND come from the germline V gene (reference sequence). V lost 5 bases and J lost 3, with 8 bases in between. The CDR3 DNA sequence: TGTGCCAGTAGTCAGGGATACTACAATGAGCAGTTCTTC. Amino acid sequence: CASSQGYYNEQFF.